Each of the 32 T cell receptor beta chains below was sequenced from the same sample in a study of a mutant IDH1 vaccine in newly diagnosed glioma. No antigen is known for these receptors. Described time point: week 47, end of study. Doses consisted of 300 ug of mutant IDH1 20-mer peptide each, paired with topical imiquimod. The assay was immunoSEQ multiplex PCR, and TCRdb's table has in-frame clones only and misses some. Of 45,000 to 65,000 clones in the sample, roughly two thirds were seen once. This specimen consisted of peripheral blood mononuclear cells (PBMCs), obtained from a glioma patient whose treatment included an IDH1 peptide vaccine. The origin of the receptors is a man aged 35-49 years with glioma. Some clones in this sample may be carry-over from other donors' samples.

The chain employs TRBV15 and TRBJ1-4; D ambiguous. The CDR3 runs to 15 residues. Trimming left V 4 bases short and J 3 bases short, with 12 bases between. In germline, CDR1 is LNHNV, CDR2 YYDKDF (reference sequence). The CDR3 sequence: CATSKPTSSNEKLFF. CDR3 in DNA: TGTGCCACCAGCAAACCGACTAGTTCTAATGAAAAACTGTTTTTT. Drawing the rest from reference TRBV15 and TRBJ1-4, the complete variable domain is DAMVIQNPRYQVTQFGKPVTLSCSQTLNHNVMYWYQQKSSQAPKLLFHYYDKDFNNEADTPDNFQSRRPNTSFCFLDIRSPGLGDTAMYLCATSKPTSSNEKLFFGSGTQLSVL.

V is TRBV5-1 and J is TRBJ2-7; D is undetermined. The length of the CDR3 is 13 residues. The germline CDR1 and CDR2 sequences are SGHRS and YFSETQ. Trimming shortened V by 1 base and J by 2 bases, and 7 bases separated the two germline ends. The CDR3 bases are TGCGCCAGCAGCTTGAGGGCCGCCTACGAGCAGTACTTC. This translates into CASSLRAAYEQYF.

The genes are TRBV5-1 and TRBJ1-6; no clear D. Trimming left V 0 bases short and J 7 bases short, with 11 bases between. The CDR3 consists of 15 residues. In germline, CDR1 is SGHRS, CDR2 YFSETQ. The CDR3 sequence is CASSLELLGNSPLHF. CDR3 DNA: TGCGCCAGCAGCTTGGAGTTGTTAGGGAATTCACCCCTCCACTTT.

This clone showed up just a few times. The J gene is TRBJ1-2, the V gene TRBV6-1, with D possibly TRBD1 on 6 matching bases. CDR3 size: 14 residues. Per the germline V gene, CDR1 is MNHNS and CDR2 is SASEGT. V was shortened by 4 bases and J by 0 bases, with 9 bases between the two germline ends. CDR3 nucleotide sequence: TGTGCCAGCAGTGCAGGGGACCCTAACTATGGCTACACCTTC. This codes for CASSAGDPNYGYTF.

V usage is TRBV15 and J usage is TRBJ1-1; D ambiguous. Germline loops: CDR1 LNHNV, CDR2 YYDKDF (reference sequence). Trimming took off 5 bases at V and 10 bases at J, with 17 bases between the two ends. The CDR3 runs 13 residues. The CDR3 spells CATSRRGGSGAFF. Written as DNA, the CDR3 is TGTGCCACCAGCCGCCGGGGAGGATCCGGAGCTTTCTTT.

CDR3 in DNA: TGTGCCAGCAGCGAGGGACAGCCTAATTCACCCCTCCACTTT. It is translated as CASSEGQPNSPLHF. The V call is TRBV7-9, the J call TRBJ1-6, with TRBD1 matching over 7 bases. The CDR3 has 14 residues. Germline CDR1 is SEHNR and CDR2 is FQNEAQ (reference sequence). V gave up 5 bases and J gave up 6 bases; unmatched junction bases: 4.

The gene calls are TRBV7-9 and TRBJ2-1; the D call may be TRBD1 or TRBD2 (6 bases each). Per the germline V gene, CDR1 is SEHNR and CDR2 is FQNEAQ (reference sequence). The CDR3 contains 13 residues. V shed 5 bases and J shed 8 bases, with 13 bases lying between them. The CDR3 is CASSKGGGDEQFF. The CDR3 DNA reads as TGTGCCAGCAGCAAGGGGGGCGGGGATGAGCAGTTCTTC.

The genes are TRBV9 and TRBJ2-1, with 8 positions matching TRBD2. CDR1 is SGDLS, CDR2 YYNGEE, per germline. This CDR3 spans 16 amino acids. Trimming cost V 3 bases and J 4 bases; bases outside gene matches: 9. DNA for the CDR3: TGTGCCAGCAGCGGAGAAACGGGGGGGCGGTACAATGAGCAGTTCTTC. Protein product: CASSGETGGRYNEQFF.

This chain uses TRBV7-9 with TRBJ1-1; 7 nucleotides line up with TRBD1. Germline CDR1 and CDR2: SEHNR and FQNEAQ (reference sequence). The CDR3 contains 16 residues. Unmatched junction bases numbered 14, after V lost 5 bases and J lost 5 bases. The CDR3 DNA reads TGTGCCAGCAGCATACGCACAGGGGCCGGGGGGACTGAAGCTTTCTTT. Its protein product is CASSIRTGAGGTEAFF.

The chain joins TRBV13 to TRBJ2-5, with 7 bases lining up with TRBD2. The V and J ends lost 1 base and 5 bases, in that order; junction bases with no gene match: 10. The germline V gene encodes CDR1 PRHDT and CDR2 FYEKMQ (reference sequence). The CDR3 covers 16 residues. This CDR3 is CASSLEGGTTTETQYF. CDR3 DNA: TGTGCCAGCAGCTTAGAGGGAGGGACTACGACGGAGACCCAGTACTTC.

The V gene is TRBV5-6, the J gene TRBJ1-2; tentative D call: TRBD1 (5 bases). Germline V gene sequence: CDR1 SGHDT, CDR2 YYEEEE. Deletions cut 2 bases from V and 8 bases from J, with 25 bases between. The CDR3 extends over 17 amino acids. The CDR3 nucleotides read TGTGCCAGCAGCTTATCAGGGCGGGCCAACCAAAGGATGGGCTACACCTTC. It specifies CASSLSGRANQRMGYTF.

Worth noting for this clone: The identical CDR3 is also encoded by other nucleotide sequences in the sample. This chain links TRBV9 with TRBJ2-3; D not certain. The CDR3 is made up of 15 amino acids. Germline lookup yields CDR1 SGDLS and CDR2 YYNGEE. Trimming pared 0 bases from V and 0 bases from J, leaving 8 bases between. The CDR3: CASSVVGGSTDTQYF. The CDR3 DNA reads TGTGCCAGCAGCGTAGTGGGCGGTAGCACAGATACGCAGTATTTT.

This clone showed up just a few times. The V and J genes are TRBV4-1 and TRBJ1-4, with 7 nucleotides matching TRBD1. This CDR3 comprises 15 residues. V gave up 3 bases and J gave up 7 bases; unmatched junction bases: 8. The germline gives CDR1 MGHRA, CDR2 YSYEKL. The CDR3: CASSQGRGRGEKLFF. In DNA form, the CDR3 reads TGCGCCAGCAGCCAGGGCAGGGGGAGGGGTGAAAAACTGTTTTTT.

The chain carries TRBV6-5 and TRBJ2-5; tentative D call: TRBD1 (6 bases). V lost 2 bases and J lost 5, with 6 bases in between. Germline V gene data show CDR1 as MNHEY and CDR2 as SVGAGI. CDR3 length equals 12 residues. DNA of the CDR3: TGTGCCAGCAGTTACAGGGGGGAGACCCAGTACTTC. Protein sequence: CASSYRGETQYF.

This chain uses TRBV7-9 with TRBJ2-5; D tentatively fits TRBD1 or TRBD2 (5 bases each). From germline, CDR1 is SEHNR and CDR2 FQNEAQ (reference sequence). Trimming removed 5 bases at V and 5 bases at J, with 18 bases between. The CDR3 is 15 residues long. The CDR3 loop reads CASSLLGREGETQYF. CDR3 bases: TGTGCCAGCAGCCTACTGGGCCGAGAGGGGGAGACCCAGTACTTC.

The chain recombines TRBV5-1 with TRBJ2-7; 8 nucleotides align to TRBD2. The CDR3 spans 13 residues. CDR1 is SGHRS, CDR2 YFSETQ, per germline. V was clipped by 2 bases and J by 5 bases; unmatched bases: 3. CDR3 sequence (DNA): TGCGCCAGCAGCTTCAGCGGGGGTAACGAGCAGTACTTC. Protein sequence: CASSFSGGNEQYF.

This chain joins TRBV10-1 and TRBJ2-7; 11 nucleotides align to TRBD2. This CDR3 is built from 16 residues. Germline V gives CDR1 WNHNN, CDR2 SYGVQD (reference sequence). Losses at the gene ends were 5 bases for V and 6 bases for J; bases not matched to a gene: 12. For the CDR3, the DNA is TGCGCCAGCAGTCAGCTAGCGGGGGGACCGAAATTCGAGCAGTACTTC. This sequence encodes CASSQLAGGPKFEQYF.

This chain joins TRBV27 and TRBJ1-1; TRBD1 might be the D (6 bases). With 2 bases removed from V and 1 base from J, the gap between germline ends came to 14 bases. Germline CDR1 and CDR2: MNHEY and SMNVEV (reference sequence). The CDR3 has 16 amino acids. CDR3 loop: CASSLTGGGGNTEAFF. The DNA of the CDR3 is TGTGCCAGCAGTTTAACCGGGGGCGGGGGGAACACTGAAGCTTTCTTT.

The CDR3 DNA is TGTGCCAGCAGTACCTCTAGCGGGGGACCCCGGGGGACCCAGTACTTC. Encoded protein: CASSTSSGGPRGTQYF. This rearrangement joins TRBV6-6 to TRBJ2-5, with 10 bases that match TRBD2. The ends lost 5 bases at V and 7 bases at J; junction bases unmatched: 13. CDR3 length: 16 residues. Germline lookup yields CDR1 MNHNY and CDR2 SVGAGI (reference sequence).

The chain combines TRBV7-9 with TRBJ1-1, with 10 bases fitting TRBD1. There are 16 residues in the CDR3. Germline assignment: CDR1 SEHNR and CDR2 FQNEAQ (reference sequence). Trimming removed 0 bases from V and 7 bases from J; junction bases left unmatched: 8. CDR3 bases: TGTGCCAGCAGCTTAGCAAGGGGGACAGGGGTTATTGAAGCTTTCTTT. Residues: CASSLARGTGVIEAFF. Full variable domain (rest looked up from reference TRBV7-9 and TRBJ1-1): DTGVSQNPRHKITKRGQNVTFRCDPISEHNRLYWYRQTLGQGPEFLTYFQNEAQLEKSRLLSDRFSAERPKGSFSTLEIQRTEQGDSAMYLCASSLARGTGVIEAFFGQGTRLTVV.

CDR3 in DNA: TGTGCCAGCAGTCTAATAGGTGGAGGCTACACCTTC. The encoded protein is CASSLIGGGYTF. V usage is TRBV6-5 and J usage is TRBJ1-2; D not resolved. Trimming took 5 bases from V and 8 from J, leaving 12 bases between them. Looked up from germline, CDR1 is MNHEY and CDR2 is SVGAGI. The CDR3 is 12 amino acids.

The V gene is TRBV5-1, the J gene TRBJ1-1; D unresolved. Per germline, CDR1 SGHRS and CDR2 YFSETQ. This CDR3 is built from 14 residues. Trimming removed 4 bases from V and 4 bases from J, with 14 bases in between. The CDR3 DNA reads as TGCGCCAGCAGCGATACATATAGGTCCACTGAAGCTTTCTTT. This codes for CASSDTYRSTEAFF.

This clone was found a few times. The J gene is TRBJ1-1, the V gene TRBV7-8; unclear D gene. CDR1 SGHVS and CDR2 FQNEAQ come from the germline V gene. V lost 5 bases and J 0 bases, leaving 7 bases between the germline ends. CDR3 length: 13 residues. The CDR3 reads CASSRNMNTEAFF. The DNA for the CDR3 is TGTGCCAGCAGCCGGAACATGAACACTGAAGCTTTCTTT.

V gene TRBV18 combines with J gene TRBJ2-1, with 7 bases lining up with TRBD1. Germline-derived CDR1 and CDR2 are KGHSH and LQKENI. The CDR3 runs 16 residues. The J segment lost 3 bases and the V segment lost 1 base, leaving 6 bases of the junction unmatched. The chain's CDR3 is CASSPRGTAGYNEQFF. The CDR3 nucleotides read TGTGCCAGCTCACCACGGGGGACAGCCGGCTACAATGAGCAGTTCTTC.

The rearrangement joins TRBV2 to TRBJ2-2; TRBD1 agrees at 8 bases. This CDR3 region has 16 residues. The V segment lost 4 bases and the J segment 7 bases; nucleotides outside the gene matches: 11. Germline V gene lookup returns CDR1 SNHLY and CDR2 FYNNEI. CDR3 amino acids: CASSVGRGRLSGELFF. Written as DNA, the CDR3 is TGTGCCAGCAGTGTGGGCAGGGGGCGCCTCAGCGGGGAGCTGTTTTTT.

CDR3 in DNA: TGTGCCAGCAGCTTAGTGGGACAGGCACCCCTCTATGGCTACACCTTC. It codes for CASSLVGQAPLYGYTF. V gene TRBV11-2 combines with J gene TRBJ1-2, with 8 bases that match TRBD1. V lost 1 base and J lost 4; bases outside the gene matches: 8. Germline loops: CDR1 SGHAT, CDR2 FQNNGV. The CDR3 covers 16 residues.

The chain employs TRBV19 and TRBJ2-5; 10 bases agree with TRBD2. Unmatched junction bases numbered 6, after V lost 3 bases and J lost 5 bases. Germline assignment: CDR1 LNHDA and CDR2 SQIVND (reference sequence). The CDR3 loop spans 15 amino acids. The CDR3 sequence: CASSIPSGGTETQYF. The CDR3 DNA sequence: TGTGCCAGTAGTATCCCTAGCGGGGGAACGGAGACCCAGTACTTC. Combining the CDR3 with reference TRBV19 and TRBJ2-5 gives the whole variable domain DGGITQSPKYLFRKEGQNVTLSCEQNLNHDAMYWYRQDPGQGLRLIYYSQIVNDFQKGDIAEGYSVSREKKESFPLTVTSAQKNPTAFYLCASSIPSGGTETQYFGPGTRLLVL.

This clone was seen only once. The V and J genes are TRBV19 and TRBJ2-5; D is unclear. V was trimmed by 8 bases and J by 0 bases, leaving 4 bases between them. There are 11 residues in the CDR3. CDR1 is LNHDA, CDR2 SQIVND, per germline (reference sequence). The CDR3 nucleotides are TGTGCCAGTCAGCACCAAGAGACCCAGTACTTC. It translates to CASQHQETQYF.

V is TRBV19 and J is TRBJ1-5; 7 bases map to TRBD1. Germline V CDR1 and CDR2: LNHDA, SQIVND (reference sequence). Trimming cost V 5 bases and J 0 bases; bases outside gene matches: 13. The CDR3 is 18 amino acids. CDR3 amino acids: CASSLEAGGLVSNQPQHF. Written as DNA, the CDR3 is TGTGCCAGTAGTTTGGAGGCAGGGGGGCTGGTTAGCAATCAGCCCCAGCATTTT.

V gene TRBV29-1 combines with J gene TRBJ2-7; 7 nucleotides line up with TRBD2. Trimming took 4 bases from V and 6 from J; bases not matched to a gene: 6. CDR3 size: 12 residues. The germline V gene encodes CDR1 SQVTM and CDR2 ANQGSEA. CDR3 sequence: CSVVWEGGEQYF. The DNA of the CDR3 is TGCAGCGTTGTTTGGGAGGGAGGCGAGCAGTACTTC.

This clone was counted a few times. The chain is built from TRBV10-3 and TRBJ1-1, with a tentative D call TRBD1 (5 bases). V lost 10 bases and J 1 base, leaving 13 bases between the germline ends. The CDR3 covers 13 residues. Germline CDR1 and CDR2: ENHRY and SYGVKD. This CDR3 is CATLTEKNTEAFF. Written as DNA, the CDR3 is TGTGCCACTCTGACAGAAAAGAACACTGAAGCTTTCTTT.

The chain uses TRBV27 and TRBJ2-7; D is undetermined. Trimming stripped 4 bases from V and 0 bases from J, with 10 bases between. The CDR3 covers 14 residues. Per germline, CDR1 MNHEY and CDR2 SMNVEV (reference sequence). This chain's CDR3 is CASSSSANSYEQYF. For the CDR3, the DNA is TGTGCCAGCAGTTCCAGCGCCAACTCCTACGAGCAGTACTTC.